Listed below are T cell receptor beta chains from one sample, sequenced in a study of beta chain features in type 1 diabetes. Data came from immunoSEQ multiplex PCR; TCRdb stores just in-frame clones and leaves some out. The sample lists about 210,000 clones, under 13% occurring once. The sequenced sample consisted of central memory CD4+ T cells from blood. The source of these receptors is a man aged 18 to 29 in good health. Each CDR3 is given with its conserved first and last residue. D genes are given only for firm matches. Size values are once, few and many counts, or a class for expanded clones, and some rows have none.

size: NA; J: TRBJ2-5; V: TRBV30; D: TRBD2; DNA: TGTGCCGGGAGTGTTTTCAGGCGGGAGCAGTACTTC; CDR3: CAGSVFRREQYF
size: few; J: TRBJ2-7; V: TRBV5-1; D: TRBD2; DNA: TGCGCCAGCAGCTGGGGAGGGACGGACCTCCTAGGGGAGCAGTACTTC; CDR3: CASSWGGTDLLGEQYF
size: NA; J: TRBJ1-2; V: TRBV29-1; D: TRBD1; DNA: TGCAGCGTTGCGACAGGGACTCCCTATGGCTACACCTTC; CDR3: CSVATGTPYGYTF
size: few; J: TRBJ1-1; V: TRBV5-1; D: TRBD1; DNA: TGCGCCAGCAGCGGCGGACAGGGCACTGAAGCTTTCTTT; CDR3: CASSGGQGTEAFF
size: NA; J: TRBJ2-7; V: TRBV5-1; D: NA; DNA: TGCGCCAGCAGCCGATCGGGGCAGAATGGCAAGGACGAGCAGTACTTC; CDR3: CASSRSGQNGKDEQYF
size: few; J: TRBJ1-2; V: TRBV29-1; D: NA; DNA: TGCAGCGTATTCGAGGGGGGCTATGGCTACACCTTC; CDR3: CSVFEGGYGYTF
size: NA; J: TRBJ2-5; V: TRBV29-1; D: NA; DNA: TGCAGCGTTGATAAGGGGGTCCAAGAGACCCAGTACTTC; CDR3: CSVDKGVQETQYF
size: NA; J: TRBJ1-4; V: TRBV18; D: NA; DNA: TGTGCCAGCTCACCTTACGCAACTAATGAAAAACTGTTTTTT; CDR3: CASSPYATNEKLFF
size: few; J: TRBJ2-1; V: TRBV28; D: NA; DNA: TGTGCCAGCAGCTCCGTCGGCGGTTATACCTACAATGAGCAGTTCTTC; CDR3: CASSSVGGYTYNEQFF
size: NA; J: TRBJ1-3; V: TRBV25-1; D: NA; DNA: TGTGCCAGCAGGGGTCCCAACACCATATATTTT; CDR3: CASRGPNTIYF
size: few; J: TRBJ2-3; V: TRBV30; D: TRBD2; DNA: TGTGCCTGGAGTGTATTGGAGGCGGGAGGGGGCACAGATACGCAGTATTTT; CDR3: CAWSVLEAGGGTDTQYF
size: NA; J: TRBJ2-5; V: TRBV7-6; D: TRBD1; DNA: TGTGCCAGCAGCTTAGCAAGACAGGGCGTGGAGACCCAGTACTTC; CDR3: CASSLARQGVETQYF
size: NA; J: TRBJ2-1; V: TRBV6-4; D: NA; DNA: TGTGCCAGCAGTTTAGAAACAAATGAGCAGTTCTTC; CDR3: CASSLETNEQFF
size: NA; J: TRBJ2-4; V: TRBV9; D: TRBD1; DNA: TGTGCCAGCAGCGCAAACATCGGGACAGGGGGAAACATTCAGTACTTC; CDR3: CASSANIGTGGNIQYF
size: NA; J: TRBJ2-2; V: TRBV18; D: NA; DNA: TGTGCCAGCTCACGTTCGGCCGGGGGCTTGAGCACCGGGGAGCTGTTTTTT; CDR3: CASSRSAGGLSTGELFF
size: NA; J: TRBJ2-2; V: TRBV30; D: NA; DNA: TGTGCCTGGAGTGTACTAGGCCCGGACGCCGGGGAGCTGTTTTTT; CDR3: CAWSVLGPDAGELFF
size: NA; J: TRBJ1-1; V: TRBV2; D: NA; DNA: TGTGCCAGCAGTCGGACGGCGAACACTGAAGCTTTCTTT; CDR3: CASSRTANTEAFF
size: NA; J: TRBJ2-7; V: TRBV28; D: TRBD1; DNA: TGTGCCAGCAGTTTAGTTTCCGGACAGGGCTACGAGCAGTACTTC; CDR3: CASSLVSGQGYEQYF
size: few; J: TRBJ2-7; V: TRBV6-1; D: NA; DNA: TGTGCCAGCGGGACTCCGTACGAGCAGTACTTC; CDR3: CASGTPYEQYF
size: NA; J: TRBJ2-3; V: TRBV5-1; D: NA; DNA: TGCGCCAGCAATGCGGGGCGGGCAATGGATACGCAGTATTTT; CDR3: CASNAGRAMDTQYF
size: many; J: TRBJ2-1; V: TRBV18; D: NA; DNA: TGTGCCAGCTCACCAACTTCAATCTCCTACAATGAGCAGTTCTTC; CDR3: CASSPTSISYNEQFF
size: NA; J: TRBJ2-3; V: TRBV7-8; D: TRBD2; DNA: TGTGCCAGCAGCTTAGTGCGCGGGAGCGGGACAGATACGCAGTATTTT; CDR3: CASSLVRGSGTDTQYF
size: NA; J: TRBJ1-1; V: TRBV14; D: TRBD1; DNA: TGTGCCAGCAGCCAACGATCTGGACAGGGTGGAACTGAAGCTTTCTTT; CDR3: CASSQRSGQGGTEAFF
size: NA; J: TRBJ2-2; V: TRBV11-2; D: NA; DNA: TGTGCCAGCAGCCTCACTCAGGGCGCCGGGGAGCTGTTTTTT; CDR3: CASSLTQGAGELFF
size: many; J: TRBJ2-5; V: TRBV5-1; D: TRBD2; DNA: TGCGCCAGCAGCCCACCTAGCGGGGGGTCGGCAGAGACCCAGTACTTC; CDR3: CASSPPSGGSAETQYF
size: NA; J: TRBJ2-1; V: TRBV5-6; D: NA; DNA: TGTGCCAGCAGCTCGACAGGAAGGCTGAATGAGCAGTTCTTC; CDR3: CASSSTGRLNEQFF
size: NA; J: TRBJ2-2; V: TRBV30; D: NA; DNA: TGTGCCTGGAGCGTACTCTCAGGGATATTCACCGGGGAGCTGTTTTTT; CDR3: CAWSVLSGIFTGELFF
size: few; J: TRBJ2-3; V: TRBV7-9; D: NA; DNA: TGTGCCAGCAGCTTATGGCAAGCAGATACGCAGTATTTT; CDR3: CASSLWQADTQYF
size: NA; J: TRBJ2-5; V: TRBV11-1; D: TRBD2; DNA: TGTGCCAGCAGCCCGAAGACGGGGGTAGCGGGAGGAGAGACCCAGTACTTC; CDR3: CASSPKTGVAGGETQYF
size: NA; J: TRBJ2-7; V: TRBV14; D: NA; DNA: TGTGCCAGCAGCCTCATAGACTCCTACGAGCAGTACTTC; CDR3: CASSLIDSYEQYF
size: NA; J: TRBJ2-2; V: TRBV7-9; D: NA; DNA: TGTGCCAGCAGCACGCAGCGAACAGGGCCCTCCGGGGAGCTGTTTTTT; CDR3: CASSTQRTGPSGELFF
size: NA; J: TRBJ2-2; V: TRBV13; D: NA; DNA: TGTGCCAGCAGCTTATTCGGGACCGGGGAGCTGTTTTTT; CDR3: CASSLFGTGELFF
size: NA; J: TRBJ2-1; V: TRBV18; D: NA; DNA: TGTGCCAGCTCACCGTCGGCGGGGGCCAATGAGCAGTTCTTC; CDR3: CASSPSAGANEQFF
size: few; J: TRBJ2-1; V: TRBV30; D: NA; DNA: TGTGCCTGGAGTATTCCCGTCGGCGCGTACAATGAGCAGTTCTTC; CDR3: CAWSIPVGAYNEQFF
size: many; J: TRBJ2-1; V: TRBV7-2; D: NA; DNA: TGTGCCACCACGGCGGACGTAACCTACAATGAGCAGTTCTTC; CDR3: CATTADVTYNEQFF
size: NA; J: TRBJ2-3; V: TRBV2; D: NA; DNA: TGTGCCAGCACTCTAAACAGGCAGAATACGCAGTATTTT; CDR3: CASTLNRQNTQYF
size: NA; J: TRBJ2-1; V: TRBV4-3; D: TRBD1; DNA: TGCGCCAGCAGCCAACAAAATTTGGGACAGGGAGCTCGTGAGCAGTTCTTC; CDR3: CASSQQNLGQGAREQFF
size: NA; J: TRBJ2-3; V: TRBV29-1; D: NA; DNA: TGCAGCGTTGATCCGGCCAGCCCAGCCACAGATACGCAGTATTTT; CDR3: CSVDPASPATDTQYF
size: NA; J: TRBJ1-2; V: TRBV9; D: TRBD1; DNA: TGTGCCAGCAGCGCAACCCGGGACAGGGGACACCACACCTTC; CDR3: CASSATRDRGHHTF
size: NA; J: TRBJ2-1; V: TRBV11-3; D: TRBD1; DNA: TGTGCCAGCAGCTCTCAGGACAGGGGGAATGAGCAGTTCTTC; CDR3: CASSSQDRGNEQFF
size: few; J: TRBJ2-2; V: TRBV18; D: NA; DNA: TGTGCCAGCTCACCGGGCCAGGACACCGGGGAGCTGTTTTTT; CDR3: CASSPGQDTGELFF
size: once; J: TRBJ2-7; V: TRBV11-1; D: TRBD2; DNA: TGTGCCAGCAGCTTACGGACTAGCGGGGGCTACGAGCAGTACTTC; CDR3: CASSLRTSGGYEQYF
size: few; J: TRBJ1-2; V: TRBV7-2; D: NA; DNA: TGTGCCAGCAGCTTTAGCTGGGAAGACTATGGCTACACCTTC; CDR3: CASSFSWEDYGYTF
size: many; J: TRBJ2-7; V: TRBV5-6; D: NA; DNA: TGTGCCAGCAGCTACAGGGTACCCTACTACGAGCAGTACTTC; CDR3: CASSYRVPYYEQYF
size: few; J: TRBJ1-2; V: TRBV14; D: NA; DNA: TGTGCCAGCAGCACATGGGATCCAGGGAGCTACACCTTC; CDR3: CASSTWDPGSYTF
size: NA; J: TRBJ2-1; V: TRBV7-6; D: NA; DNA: TGTGCCAGCAGCTCAGCACCAAACAATGAGCAGTTCTTC; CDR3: CASSSAPNNEQFF
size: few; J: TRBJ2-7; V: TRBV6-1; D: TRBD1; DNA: TGTGCCAGCAGTGAGAGACAGGGGGGCCCCTACGAGCAGTACTTC; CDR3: CASSERQGGPYEQYF
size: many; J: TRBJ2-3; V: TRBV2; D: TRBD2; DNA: TGTGCCATCGCCGGACTAGCGGGGCGCACAGATACGCAGTATTTT; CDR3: CAIAGLAGRTDTQYF
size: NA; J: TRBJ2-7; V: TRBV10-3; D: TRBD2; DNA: TGTGCCATCAGCGAAGGACTAGCGGGTGAGCAGTACTTC; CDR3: CAISEGLAGEQYF
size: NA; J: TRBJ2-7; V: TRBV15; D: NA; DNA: TGTGCCACCAGCAGAGAACTGGGTTCGGGCACTTCCTACGAGCAGTACTTC; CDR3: CATSRELGSGTSYEQYF
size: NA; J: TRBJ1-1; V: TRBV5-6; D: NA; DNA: TGTGCCAGCAGCTTCCTGAACACTGAAGCTTTCTTT; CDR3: CASSFLNTEAFF
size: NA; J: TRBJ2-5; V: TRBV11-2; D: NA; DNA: TGTGCCAGCAGCTTAGGGCAAATCCAAGAGACCCAGTACTTC; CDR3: CASSLGQIQETQYF
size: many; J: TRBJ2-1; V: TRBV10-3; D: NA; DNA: TGTGCCATCAGCAAGATGGATGAGCAGTTCTTC; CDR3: CAISKMDEQFF
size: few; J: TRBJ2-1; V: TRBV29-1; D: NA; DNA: TGCAGCGTCCTAACGTCCGCCCTTTTCGCTGAGCAGTTCTTC; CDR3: CSVLTSALFAEQFF
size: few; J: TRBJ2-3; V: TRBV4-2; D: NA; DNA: TGTGCCAGCAGCCAAGATCCGGTGTTCGGTTCTAGCACAGATACGCAGTATTTT; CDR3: CASSQDPVFGSSTDTQYF
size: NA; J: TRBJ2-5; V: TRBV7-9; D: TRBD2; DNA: TGTGCCAGCAGCATAGCGGGAGACCCGGGAGAGACCCAGTACTTC; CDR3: CASSIAGDPGETQYF
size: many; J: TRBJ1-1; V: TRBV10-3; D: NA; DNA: TGTGCCATCAGTGAGTCGGGAGGGGTGACGGCTGAAGCTTTCTTT; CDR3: CAISESGGVTAEAFF
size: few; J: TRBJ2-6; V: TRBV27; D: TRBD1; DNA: TGTGCCAGCAGTTTATCCCCGGGACAGGGGACATCTGGGGCCAACGTCCTGACTTTC; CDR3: CASSLSPGQGTSGANVLTF
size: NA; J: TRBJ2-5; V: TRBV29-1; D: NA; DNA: TGCAGCGGCGGCGGCGAGACCCAGTACTTC; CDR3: CSGGGETQYF
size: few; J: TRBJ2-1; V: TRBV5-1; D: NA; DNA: TGCGCCAGCAGCTTGATACAAACAGGGTCCTACAATGAGCAGTTCTTC; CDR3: CASSLIQTGSYNEQFF